The 20 T cell receptor beta chains in this list originate from one sample, sequenced in a study of CD8+ T cells in alopecia areata. RNA was extracted and reverse transcribed into cDNA as the sequencing template. The data were produced by immunoSEQ multiplex PCR, yet TCRdb's version contains in-frame clones alone and is incomplete. The repertoire has a few hundred thousand clones, more than 30% of them found once; the top ten carry roughly 0.45%. Treatment indicated: oral pan-JAK inhibitor, 5-10 mg twice daily. Material: CD4+ T cells sorted from blood, obtained at approximately week 30, from a patient treated with tofacitinib. These receptors all come from a human donor with alopecia areata.

V is TRBV5-4 and J is TRBJ1-1; 8 bases match TRBD1. This CDR3 region has 13 residues. V was pared by 4 bases and J by 6 bases, with 5 bases of the junction left unmatched. Per the germline V gene, CDR1 is SGHNT and CDR2 is YYREEE (reference sequence). This chain's CDR3 is CASSRTGLPEAFF. The DNA for the CDR3 is TGTGCCAGCAGCCGGACAGGGCTCCCTGAAGCTTTCTTT.

The chain has TRBV7-2 and TRBJ2-3, with a weak D call TRBD2 (6 bases). This CDR3 has 16 residues. The V end lost 5 bases, the J end lost 0 bases, and 15 bases lay between the germline ends. Germline V CDR1 and CDR2: SGHTA, FQGNSA. This chain's CDR3 is CASSLLAGRSTDTQYF. The CDR3 DNA reads TGTGCCAGCAGCCTTTTGGCGGGGCGGAGCACAGATACGCAGTATTTT.

The chain combines TRBV30 with TRBJ1-4; D unresolved. With 0 bases removed from V and 8 bases from J, the gap between germline ends came to 4 bases. The CDR3 covers 11 residues. CDR1 is GTSNPN and CDR2 is SVGIG in the germline V gene (reference sequence). The CDR3 loop is CAWSVHEKLFF. The CDR3 region has the DNA TGTGCCTGGAGTGTACACGAAAAACTGTTTTTT.

This chain links TRBV7-3 with TRBJ1-2; 9 bases align to TRBD1. The ends lost 4 bases at V and 6 bases at J; junction bases unmatched: 9. CDR1 and CDR2 from the germline V gene are SGHTA and FQGTGA. This CDR3 region has 15 residues. CDR3 nucleotide sequence: TGTGCCAGCAGCTCTACGACAGGGGGTTTAGATGGCTACACCTTC. It is translated as CASSSTTGGLDGYTF.

This chain connects TRBV6-6 to TRBJ2-3; D is unclear. Trimming removed 11 bases from V and 7 bases from J, with 13 bases in between. CDR1 is MNHNY and CDR2 is SVGAGI in the germline V gene (reference sequence). The CDR3 totals 11 residues. Here the CDR3 reads CAAASRNTQYF. CDR3 sequence (DNA): TGTGCCGCGGCCTCGAGAAATACGCAGTATTTT.

This clone was observed at least ten times. The rearrangement links TRBV7-8 to TRBJ2-4; no clear D gene. The CDR3 totals 13 residues. Germline V CDR1 and CDR2: SGHVS, FQNEAQ. V shed 5 bases and J shed 14 bases, with 19 bases lying between them. The CDR3 protein is CASSPSDALVEYF. In DNA, the CDR3 is TGTGCCAGCAGCCCGAGTGATGCGCTAGTCGAGTACTTC.

The V gene is TRBV5-1, the J gene TRBJ2-7, with TRBD2 matching 7 bases. Looked up from germline, CDR1 is SGHRS and CDR2 is YFSETQ. The CDR3 spans 13 residues. Trimming took 1 base from V and 6 from J; bases not matched to a gene: 4. The CDR3, as DNA: TGCGCCAGCAGCTTGTCGACTAGCATCGAGCAGTACTTC. Its translation: CASSLSTSIEQYF.

This rearrangement joins TRBV7-9 to TRBJ1-2; 10 bases are shared with TRBD1. Germline values: CDR1 SEHNR, CDR2 FQNEAQ (reference sequence). The CDR3 extends over 17 amino acids. With 3 bases clipped from V and 4 bases from J, the junction kept 11 bases outside the gene matches. The CDR3 is CASSFEGQGFLAYGYTF. CDR3 DNA sequence: TGTGCCAGCAGCTTCGAGGGACAGGGGTTTCTTGCCTATGGCTACACCTTC.

The V gene is TRBV5-1, the J gene TRBJ2-7; 11 positions match TRBD2. CDR1 SGHRS and CDR2 YFSETQ come from the germline V gene. After removal of 0 bases from V and 6 bases from J, the junction contained 11 bases not matched to a gene. The CDR3 loop spans 17 amino acids. DNA of the CDR3: TGCGCCAGCAGCTTGGCCCTGACTAGCGGGACGAGTAGCGAGCAGTACTTC. It translates to CASSLALTSGTSSEQYF.

This clone was counted only a few times. CDR3 sequence: CASVGDIGSYEQYF. The CDR3 DNA reads TGTGCCAGCGTGGGGGACATAGGCTCCTACGAGCAGTACTTC. The J gene is TRBJ2-7, the V gene TRBV2; a possible D gene is TRBD1 (6 bases). Germline V gene lookup returns CDR1 SNHLY and CDR2 FYNNEI. The length of the CDR3 is 14 residues. V gave up 8 bases and J gave up 0 bases, with 14 bases separating them.

This clone was seen only a few times. DNA of the CDR3: TGTGCCAGCAGCGTACACACAACCGGACAGCCTGGAAACACCATATATTTT. Amino acids: CASSVHTTGQPGNTIYF. This chain uses TRBV9 with TRBJ1-3, with D possibly matching TRBD1 (6 bases). V was shortened by 1 base and J by 2 bases, with 16 bases between the two germline ends. Germline V CDR1 and CDR2: SGDLS, YYNGEE. CDR3 length: 17 amino acids.

This clone was detected a few times. The genes are TRBV19 and TRBJ1-5; D is unclear. The CDR3 is made up of 15 amino acids. The germline gives CDR1 LNHDA, CDR2 SQIVND (reference sequence). With 2 bases removed from V and 1 base from J, the gap between germline ends came to 9 bases. The chain's CDR3 is CASSITHGSNQPQHF. CDR3 nucleotide sequence: TGTGCCAGTAGTATAACCCATGGGAGCAATCAGCCCCAGCATTTT.

The chain has TRBV6-1 and TRBJ2-7; D gene uncertain. Germline loops: CDR1 MNHNS, CDR2 SASEGT. This CDR3 contains 12 residues. Trimming pared 1 base from V and 4 bases from J, leaving 5 bases between. This chain's CDR3 is CASSEETYEQYF. The DNA for the CDR3 is TGTGCCAGCAGTGAAGAAACTTACGAGCAGTACTTC.

V usage is TRBV25-1 and J usage is TRBJ2-3; D ambiguous. The CDR3 sequence is 14 residues long. V was clipped by 10 bases and J by 0 bases, with 14 bases between them. The V gene's germline CDR1 is MGHDK and CDR2 SYGVNS. This chain's CDR3 is CATTHGPSTDTQYF. The CDR3 DNA follows: TGTGCCACCACACACGGGCCTAGCACAGATACGCAGTATTTT.

The CDR3, as DNA: TGTGCCAGCAGCTTACTAGCGGAATTCAACGAGCAGTACTTC. Residues: CASSLLAEFNEQYF. The V and J genes are TRBV7-9 and TRBJ2-7; 7 bases are shared with TRBD2. The V segment lost 2 bases and the J segment 5 bases; nucleotides outside the gene matches: 6. The CDR3 runs to 14 residues. Germline V gene data show CDR1 as SEHNR and CDR2 as FQNEAQ (reference sequence).

The genes are TRBV2 and TRBJ1-5; 7 nucleotides align to TRBD1. CDR3 length equals 15 residues. J was trimmed by 7 bases and V by 6 bases; bases with no gene match: 12. Germline CDR1 is SNHLY and CDR2 is FYNNEI. The CDR3 coding sequence is TGTGCCAGCAGGACCCCGGGACAGACGGAACAGCCCCAGCATTTT. Translation gives CASRTPGQTEQPQHF.

V is TRBV9 and J is TRBJ1-6; possibly TRBD1 for D (6 bases). The germline V gene has CDR1 SGDLS and CDR2 YYNGEE. Trimming stripped 4 bases from V and 6 bases from J, with 17 bases between. The CDR3 sequence is 16 residues long. The CDR3 nucleotides are TGTGCCAGCAGCCCCGGGGGCCAGGGTGGTAATTCACCCCTCCACTTT. It encodes CASSPGGQGGNSPLHF.

The V call is TRBV6-5, the J call TRBJ1-2; D gene uncertain. The CDR3 length is 14 residues. Germline CDR1 MNHEY, CDR2 SVGAGI. Trimming cost V 2 bases and J 9 bases, with 16 bases left between them. The DNA for the CDR3 is TGTGCCAGCAGTTACGGCCTGGGCAGTTTGAGCTACACCTTC. Amino acid sequence: CASSYGLGSLSYTF.

This clone was observed a few times. V gene TRBV4-1 combines with J gene TRBJ2-7, with D possibly TRBD1 on 5 matching bases. Trimming took off 1 base at V and 9 bases at J, with 16 bases between the two ends. Germline V gives CDR1 MGHRA, CDR2 YSYEKL. The CDR3 extends over 14 amino acids. The CDR3 sequence is CASSQVAGSGWQYF. The CDR3 DNA sequence: TGCGCCAGCAGCCAAGTGGCCGGATCAGGGTGGCAGTACTTC.

In this sample, this clone turned up a few times. The rearrangement links TRBV7-9 to TRBJ2-7; 8 positions match TRBD1. After removal of 5 bases from V and 1 base from J, the junction contained 4 bases not matched to a gene. The length of the CDR3 is 14 residues. CDR1 and CDR2 from the germline V gene are SEHNR and FQNEAQ (reference sequence). The CDR3 nucleotides are TGTGCCAGCAGCCTACAGGGGGTGTCCTACGAGCAGTACTTC. This gives the protein CASSLQGVSYEQYF. The full variable domain, with the rest looked up from reference TRBV7-9 and TRBJ2-7, is DTGVSQNPRHKITKRGQNVTFRCDPISEHNRLYWYRQTLGQGPEFLTYFQNEAQLEKSRLLSDRFSAERPKGSFSTLEIQRTEQGDSAMYLCASSLQGVSYEQYFGPGTRLTVT.